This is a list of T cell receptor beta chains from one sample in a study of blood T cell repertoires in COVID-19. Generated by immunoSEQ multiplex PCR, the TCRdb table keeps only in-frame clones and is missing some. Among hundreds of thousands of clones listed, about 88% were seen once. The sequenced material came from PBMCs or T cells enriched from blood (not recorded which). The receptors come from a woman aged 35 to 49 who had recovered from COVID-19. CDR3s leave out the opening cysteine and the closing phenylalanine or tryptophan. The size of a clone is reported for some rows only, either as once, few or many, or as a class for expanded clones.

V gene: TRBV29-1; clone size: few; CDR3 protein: SVAADNYGYT
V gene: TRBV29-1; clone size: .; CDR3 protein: SVSTAQVGTQY
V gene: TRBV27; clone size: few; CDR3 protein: ASSLGGGRDTQY
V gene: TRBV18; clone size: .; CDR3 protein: ASSPLALRGQY
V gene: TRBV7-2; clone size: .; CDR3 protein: ASSLKGGDGEKLF
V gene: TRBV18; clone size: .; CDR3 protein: ASSPSGQDYGYT
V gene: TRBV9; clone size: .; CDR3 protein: ASSVAGGNEQF
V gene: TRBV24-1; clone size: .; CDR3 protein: ATSDLQREKGYEQY
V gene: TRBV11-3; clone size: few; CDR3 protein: ASSRDRDYEQY
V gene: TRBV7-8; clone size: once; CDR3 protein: ASSLLSRGLSAGGYT
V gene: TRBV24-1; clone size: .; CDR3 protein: ATSESHRARGYT
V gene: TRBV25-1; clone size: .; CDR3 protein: ASSEWRSGSSNEKLF
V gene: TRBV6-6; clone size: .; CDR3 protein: ASTRGTNEETQY
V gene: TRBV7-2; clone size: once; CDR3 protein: ASSLAGLTPEAF
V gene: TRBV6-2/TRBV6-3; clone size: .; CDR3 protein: ASSYGPYGYT
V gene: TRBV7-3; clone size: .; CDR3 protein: ASSTQRSSDTQY
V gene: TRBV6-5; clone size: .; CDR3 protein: ASTLRDNEKLF
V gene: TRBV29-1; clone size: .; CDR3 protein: SVQTGGANTEAF
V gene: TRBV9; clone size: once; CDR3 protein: ASSVATVADTQY
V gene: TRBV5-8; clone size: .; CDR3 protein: ASSFVAGGPNEQF
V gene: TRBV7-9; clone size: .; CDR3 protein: ASSPGTTNEQF
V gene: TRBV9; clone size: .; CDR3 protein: ASSSKDRYEQY
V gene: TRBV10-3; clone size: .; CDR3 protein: AISSDSQPQH
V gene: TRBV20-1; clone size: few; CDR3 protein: SAGGGQGDGNTIY
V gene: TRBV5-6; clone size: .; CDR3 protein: ASSFMGLAGAGKNIQY
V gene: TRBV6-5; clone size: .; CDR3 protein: ASSYGDRGLGYT
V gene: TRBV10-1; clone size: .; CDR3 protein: ASSGVGGEDTQY
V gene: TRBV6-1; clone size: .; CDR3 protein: ASSENPGENYGYT
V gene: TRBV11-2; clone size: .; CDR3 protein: ASSPLAGGPNEQY
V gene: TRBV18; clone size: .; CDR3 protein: ASSPPGLRGDTQY
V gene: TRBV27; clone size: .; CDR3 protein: ASSFGTGSSGANVLT
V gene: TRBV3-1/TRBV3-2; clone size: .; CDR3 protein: ASNRAGLGTDTQY
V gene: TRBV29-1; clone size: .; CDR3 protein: SSPGYDGYT
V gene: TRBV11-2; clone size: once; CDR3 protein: ASSLVSGVRGGELF
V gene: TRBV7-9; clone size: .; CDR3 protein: ASSSCGELF
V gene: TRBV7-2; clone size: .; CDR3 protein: ASSLFDRGGEAF
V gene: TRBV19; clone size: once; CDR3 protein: ASSISRWNEQF
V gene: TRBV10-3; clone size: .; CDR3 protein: ATNVGIAYEQY
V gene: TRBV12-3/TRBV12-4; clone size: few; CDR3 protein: ASSWGGDTEAF
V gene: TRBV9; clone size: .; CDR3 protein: ASSGGTGVNTEAF
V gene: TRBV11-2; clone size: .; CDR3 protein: ASSFPLAGYNEQF
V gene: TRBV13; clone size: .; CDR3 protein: ASSPRGVRGRHFEQF
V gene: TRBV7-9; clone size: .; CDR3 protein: ASSPLPAGGSLYEQY
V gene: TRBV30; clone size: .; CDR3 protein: AWRPTDRVNSPLH
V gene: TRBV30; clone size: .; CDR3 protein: AWRGASPTGELF